This is a list of T cell receptor beta chains from one sample in a study of T-cell reconstitution after alpha-beta-depleted transplantation in children. TCRdb used MiXCR to reprocess the PCR reads, holding one entry per CDR3 protein. The sample consists of about 540,000 distinct CDR3 sequences, approximately 20% of them appearing once. The sample was PBMCs from the stem cell graft donor, taken from the stem cell graft. The receptors derive from a human donor who donated a stem cell graft to a child with acute lymphoblastic leukemia. Each CDR3 is given with its conserved first and last residue. A D gene is named only where the DNA matches it firmly. Clone size is stated in some rows and not others, as once, few, many or a class when expanded.

TRBV27,.,.,TRBJ2-7,CASRRGISYEQYF,TGTGCCAGTAGGCGGGGTATTTCCTACGAGCAGTACTTC
TRBV5-1,few,.,TRBJ1-6,CASSTSGASSYNSPLHF,TGCGCCAGCAGCACCTCAGGGGCGAGCTCCTATAATTCACCCCTCCACTTT
TRBV10-3,.,.,TRBJ1-1,CAISDMGDVDTEAFF,TGTGCCATCAGTGACATGGGGGACGTGGACACTGAAGCTTTCTTT
TRBV7-9,.,TRBD1,TRBJ2-7,CASSTGQVTTYEQYF,TGTGCCAGCAGCACTGGACAGGTGACGACCTACGAGCAGTACTTC
TRBV4-1,.,TRBD1,TRBJ1-2,CASSQEGTGGRGYTF,TGCGCCAGCAGCCAAGAGGGGACAGGGGGCAGGGGCTACACCTTT
TRBV5-1,few,TRBD1,TRBJ1-1,CASSRPGTGANTEAFF,TGCGCCAGCAGCCGTCCCGGGACAGGGGCGAACACTGAAGCTTTCTTT
TRBV5-1,few,.,TRBJ2-1,CASSSTGSAAGYNEQFF,TGCGCCAGCAGCTCGACAGGGTCGGCGGCGGGATACAATGAGCAGTTCTTC
TRBV9,.,TRBD2,TRBJ2-1,CASSVTSGHYNEQFF,TGTGCCAGCAGCGTAACTAGCGGGCATTACAATGAGCAGTTCTTC
TRBV12-3/TRBV12-4,.,.,TRBJ2-5,CASSDGLTQYF,TGTGCCAGCAGTGATGGTCTGACCCAGTACTTC
TRBV27,.,TRBD1,TRBJ1-1,CASSLNPWDRLNTEAFF,TGTGCCAGCAGTTTAAACCCATGGGACAGATTGAACACTGAAGCTTTCTTT
TRBV7-3,.,.,TRBJ2-7,CASSLTGTSGLRYEQYF,TGTGCCAGCAGCTTAACTGGGACCTCGGGGCTACGCTACGAGCAGTACTTC
TRBV6-5,.,TRBD2,TRBJ2-6,CASSYGGGSGANVLTF,TGTGCCAGCAGTTACGGGGGGGGCTCTGGGGCCAACGTCCTGACTTTC
TRBV4-1,.,.,TRBJ2-2,CASSRFRTEGELFF,TGCGCCAGCAGCCGGTTTCGGACAGAGGGGGAGCTGTTTTTT
TRBV5-5,.,.,TRBJ2-3,CASSLFSTGEGDTQYF,TGTGCCAGCAGCTTGTTCTCGACAGGGGAGGGAGATACGCAGTATTTT
TRBV12-3/TRBV12-4,few,TRBD2,TRBJ2-7,CASSLHSGRAHEQYF,TGTGCCAGCAGTTTACATAGCGGGAGAGCCCACGAGCAGTACTTC
TRBV11-2,few,.,TRBJ2-2,CASSLIVGTGELFF,TGTGCCAGCAGCTTAATTGTCGGGACCGGGGAGCTGTTTTTT
TRBV9,.,TRBD1,TRBJ1-4,CASSVTGGPTNEKLFF,TGTGCCAGCAGCGTGACAGGGGGCCCGACGAATGAAAAACTGTTTTTT
TRBV18,few,TRBD1,TRBJ1-2,CASSPPTGSHGYTF,TGTGCCAGCTCACCCCCGACAGGGTCCCATGGCTACACCTTC
TRBV7-2,.,.,TRBJ2-1,CASSLIAASYNEQFF,TGTGCCAGCAGCTTGATAGCGGCCTCCTACAATGAGCAGTTCTTC
TRBV11-2,few,TRBD2,TRBJ2-1,CASSPGTSGYWSSYNEQFF,TGTGCCAGCAGCCCCGGGACTAGCGGCTACTGGAGCTCCTACAATGAGCAGTTCTTC